The next 15 T cell receptor beta chains were all read from a single sample in a study of T cell responses to AZD1222 COVID-19 vaccine. Profiled with immunoSEQ multiplex PCR; TCRdb holds only in-frame clones, not every one. The sample lists roughly 130,000 clones; around 94% were seen once. Specimen: peripheral blood, collected on day 0 of AZD1222 vaccination. These receptors were collected from an adult in good health.

This rearrangement joins TRBV5-6 to TRBJ1-3; weak D call: TRBD1 (5 bases). The germline V and J ends were trimmed by 2 bases and 0 bases, with 12 bases remaining between them. Germline loops: CDR1 SGHDT, CDR2 YYEEEE. The CDR3 length is 16 residues. The CDR3 loop reads CASSLLTGSSGNTIYF. The DNA of the CDR3 is TGTGCCAGCAGCTTACTAACAGGAAGCTCTGGAAACACCATATATTTT.

The chain carries TRBV4-1 and TRBJ2-2; D ambiguous. This CDR3 spans 17 amino acids. The ends were cut back, 0 bases at V and 7 bases at J, with 18 bases in the middle. The germline V gene has CDR1 MGHRA and CDR2 YSYEKL. The CDR3 nucleotides are TGCGCCAGCAGCCAAGATCTCACCGCCGAGTGGGGCGGGGAGCTGTTTTTT. This gives the protein CASSQDLTAEWGGELFF.

The chain links TRBV4-1 to TRBJ2-7; 8 bases map to TRBD1. CDR3 size: 14 residues. CDR1 and CDR2 (germline): MGHRA, YSYEKL. Unmatched junction bases numbered 4, after V lost 4 bases and J lost 2 bases. Written as DNA, the CDR3 is TGCGCCAGCAGCCTAGACAGGGGAACCTACGAGCAGTACTTC. Translating it yields CASSLDRGTYEQYF.

The V gene is TRBV5-5, the J gene TRBJ2-3, with D hard to call. V dropped 2 bases and J dropped 4 bases, with 5 bases sitting between them. This CDR3 region has 12 residues. Germline CDR1 and CDR2: SGHKS and YYEKEE (reference sequence). CDR3 region: CASSFQPDTQYF. CDR3 coding DNA: TGTGCCAGCAGCTTTCAGCCAGATACGCAGTATTTT.

The chain links TRBV10-2 to TRBJ1-1; 7 bases fit TRBD1. V lost 3 bases to trimming and J lost 7 bases; unmatched junction nucleotides: 8. The germline V gene has CDR1 WSHSY and CDR2 SAAADI. This CDR3 spans 14 amino acids. CDR3 loop: CASSDRGRVSEAFF. The DNA for the CDR3 is TGCGCCAGCAGTGACAGGGGGAGAGTGAGTGAAGCTTTCTTT.

In DNA, the CDR3 is TGTGCCAGCAGTGGACAGGGTTGGCAGCCCCAGCATTTT. This gives the protein CASSGQGWQPQHF. The rearrangement uses TRBV2 and TRBJ1-5; 7 nucleotides line up with TRBD1. The CDR3 loop spans 13 amino acids. Per the germline V gene, CDR1 is SNHLY and CDR2 is FYNNEI. Losses at the gene ends were 4 bases for V and 7 bases for J; bases not matched to a gene: 4.

This clone was seen only a few times. The chain recombines TRBV5-6 with TRBJ2-7; D might be TRBD1 or TRBD2, each matching 5 bases. V was shortened by 4 bases and J by 0 bases, with 8 bases between the two germline ends. The CDR3 spans 13 residues. Germline-derived CDR1 and CDR2 are SGHDT and YYEEEE. The CDR3 DNA reads TGTGCCAGCAGCCCAGGGAGCTCCTACGAGCAGTACTTC. The encoded protein is CASSPGSSYEQYF.

This clone appeared a single time. This chain joins TRBV6-5 and TRBJ2-1; perhaps TRBD2 as D (6 bases). Trimming cost V 6 bases and J 7 bases, with 13 bases left between them. Germline V gene data show CDR1 as MNHEY and CDR2 as SVGAGI. The CDR3 loop spans 13 amino acids. CDR3 sequence: CASSPGTPNEQFF. DNA of the CDR3: TGTGCCAGCAGCCCCGGGACTCCGAATGAGCAGTTCTTC.

V gene TRBV28 combines with J gene TRBJ1-5; no firm D call. Trimming removed 3 bases from V and 4 bases from J, with 7 bases in between. The CDR3 runs 13 residues. The germline gives CDR1 MDHEN, CDR2 SYDVKM. CDR3 residues: CASSLLRNQPQHF. Written as DNA, the CDR3 is TGTGCCAGCAGTTTGTTAAGGAATCAGCCCCAGCATTTT. The variable domain in full, completed from reference TRBV28 and TRBJ1-5, reads DVKVTQSSRYLVKRTGEKVFLECVQDMDHENMFWYRQDPGLGLRLIYFSYDVKMKEKGDIPEGYSVSREKKERFSLILESASTNQTSMYLCASSLLRNQPQHFGDGTRLSIL.

This chain joins TRBV25-1 and TRBJ1-2, with 7 bases lining up with TRBD1. Germline V gene data show CDR1 as MGHDK and CDR2 as SYGVNS. With 3 bases clipped from V and 5 bases from J, the junction kept 9 bases outside the gene matches. CDR3 length equals 15 residues. CDR3 bases: TGTGCCAGCAGTGACCCTGACAGGGCGACGTATGGCTACACCTTC. Translation: CASSDPDRATYGYTF.

This sequence joins TRBV19 and TRBJ2-5; D ambiguous. The CDR3 consists of 13 residues. V lost 3 bases to trimming and J lost 1 base, with 6 bases between them. Looked up from germline, CDR1 is LNHDA and CDR2 is SQIVND (reference sequence). The CDR3 DNA reads as TGTGCCAGTAGTATCTATGGCCAAGAGACCCAGTACTTC. As protein: CASSIYGQETQYF.

The rearrangement uses TRBV4-1 and TRBJ2-7; 11 positions agree with TRBD1. Germline V lookup: CDR1 MGHRA, CDR2 YSYEKL. This CDR3 contains 16 residues. V was pared by 0 bases and J by 3 bases, with 4 bases of the junction left unmatched. The CDR3 reads CASSQDAGQGGYEQYF. DNA for the CDR3: TGCGCCAGCAGCCAAGATGCGGGACAGGGGGGCTACGAGCAGTACTTC.

The rearrangement links TRBV4-1 to TRBJ1-6; tentative D call: TRBD1 (6 bases). The germline V gene has CDR1 MGHRA and CDR2 YSYEKL. CDR3 size: 18 residues. V lost 1 base to trimming and J lost 5 bases, with 18 bases between them. The CDR3 DNA reads TGCGCCAGCAGCCAAGGGGTTCCCTGGACAGTTGATAATTCACCCCTCCACTTT. As protein: CASSQGVPWTVDNSPLHF.

This sequence joins TRBV5-4 and TRBJ2-3; the match to TRBD2 covers 7 bases. Germline CDR1 reads SGHNT; CDR2 reads YYREEE (reference sequence). This CDR3 has 19 amino acids. V lost 0 bases and J lost 1; bases outside the gene matches: 14. CDR3 region: CASSLGRGGSKNRTDTQYF. CDR3 nucleotide sequence: TGTGCCAGCAGCTTGGGTCGAGGCGGGAGTAAAAATCGCACAGATACGCAGTATTTT. Complete variable domain (other parts from reference TRBV5-4 and TRBJ2-3): ETGVTQSPTHLIKTRGQQVTLRCSSQSGHNTVSWYQQALGQGPQFIFQYYREEENGRGNFPPRFSGLQFPNYSSELNVNALELDDSALYLCASSLGRGGSKNRTDTQYFGPGTRLTVL.

The chain recombines TRBV6-1 with TRBJ2-5; TRBD2 agrees at 7 bases. The CDR3 loop spans 16 amino acids. The germline CDR1 and CDR2 sequences are MNHNS and SASEGT. Trimming took 4 bases from V and 1 from J; bases not matched to a gene: 9. The CDR3 nucleotides read TGTGCCAGCAGTGCCCGGGGGAGCGGGGTCCAAGAGACCCAGTACTTC. Its protein is CASSARGSGVQETQYF.